This note documents a single TCR beta chain sequence. What it binds is not known. The data originate from a study of OX40 agonist ivuxolimab in advanced cancers. Study in general: Patients were treated with ivuxolimab, an agonistic anti-OX40 (CD134) antibody. Patients received intravenous ivuxolimab every 2 weeks at 0.01 to 10 mg/kg. Antecedent anti-PD-1, anti-PD-L1 or anti-CTLA-4 therapy was permissible, with under 50% having received some. Findings and limits, study-wide: At 0.1 to 3.0 mg/kg, clonal expansion of CD4+ and CD8+ blood T cells had occurred by week 6.

Produced via immunoSEQ multiplex PCR; TCRdb's table is partial and in-frame only. The sample holds about 91,000 clones; 80% to 90% are singletons and the top ten take about 1.9%. Deletions cut 6 bases from V and 0 bases from J, with 10 bases between. Germline V CDR1 and CDR2: LNHDA, SQIVND (reference sequence). The CDR3 runs to 14 residues. Specimen: CD4+ or CD8+ T cells sorted from blood, collected in a trial of the OX40 agonist ivuxolimab. V gene TRBV19 combines with J gene TRBJ2-3; weak D call: TRBD2 (6 bases). The sequence came from an adult with an advanced solid tumor such as melanoma, head and neck, liver or kidney cancer. CDR3 amino acids: CASRGGISTDTQYF. In DNA, the CDR3 is TGTGCCAGTAGGGGCGGGATAAGCACAGATACGCAGTATTTT.